One and the same sample provided the 8 T cell receptor beta chains below, sequenced in a study of blood T cell repertoires in COVID-19. Here immunoSEQ multiplex PCR was the method, and the copy in TCRdb shows in-frame clones only, minus some. The table lists under 150,000 clones, 84% of them singletons. The sequencing input was peripheral blood. The receptor set was obtained from a human donor in a cohort sampled during active COVID-19.

This clone has a single count. The genes are TRBV10-3 and TRBJ2-1, with TRBD1 matching over 8 bases. CDR1 is ENHRY, CDR2 SYGVKD, per germline. V lost 6 bases to trimming and J lost 4 bases; unmatched junction nucleotides: 8. This CDR3 spans 15 amino acids. CDR3 residues: CAIRTGTGEYNEQFF. As DNA, the CDR3 is TGTGCCATCAGGACCGGGACAGGCGAATACAATGAGCAGTTCTTC.

The chain links TRBV5-6 to TRBJ1-2, with 8 bases matching TRBD1. From germline, CDR1 is SGHDT and CDR2 YYEEEE. The CDR3 sequence is 14 residues long. Unmatched junction bases numbered 8, after V lost 5 bases and J lost 5 bases. The DNA of the CDR3 is TGTGCCAGCAGTTATCAGGGGGCAGGGTATGGCTACACCTTC. Its protein product is CASSYQGAGYGYTF.

This rearrangement joins TRBV5-1 to TRBJ2-7; D is perhaps TRBD2 (6 bases). The CDR3 has 14 residues. Germline V lookup: CDR1 SGHRS, CDR2 YFSETQ. V was shortened by 4 bases and J by 5 bases, with 16 bases between the two germline ends. CDR3 bases: TGCGCCAGCAGCCACGGGCAGGCGGGGAACGAGCAGTACTTC. It is translated as CASSHGQAGNEQYF.

The chain employs TRBV6-4 and TRBJ2-7, with 7 bases identical to TRBD1. Germline CDR1 is MRHNA and CDR2 is SNTAGT. V was clipped by 8 bases and J by 2 bases; unmatched bases: 15. The CDR3 length is 16 residues. In DNA, the CDR3 is TGTGCCAGCTTCCGCCCTCCGGGACAGACGCCCTACGAGCAGTACTTC. This sequence encodes CASFRPPGQTPYEQYF.

The chain joins TRBV7-3 to TRBJ2-7; D might be TRBD2 (6 bases). The CDR3 runs 13 residues. V lost 6 bases to trimming and J lost 4 bases, with 13 bases between them. Germline CDR1 SGHTA, CDR2 FQGTGA. The CDR3 loop is CASSFGRGYEQYF. The DNA for the CDR3 is TGTGCCAGCAGTTTCGGGCGGGGTTACGAGCAGTACTTC.

This chain joins TRBV13 and TRBJ2-1, with 11 bases matching TRBD2. The CDR3 totals 18 residues. V was pared by 5 bases and J by 1 base, with 10 bases of the junction left unmatched. CDR1 is PRHDT and CDR2 is FYEKMQ in the germline V gene (reference sequence). In DNA form, the CDR3 reads TGTGCCAGCAGCCCCCCCCCGGGACTAGCGGCTTCCTACAATGAGCAGTTCTTC. Its protein product is CASSPPPGLAASYNEQFF. The full variable domain, its missing parts supplied by reference TRBV13 and TRBJ2-1, is AAGVIQSPRHLIKEKRETATLKCYPIPRHDTVYWYQQGPGQDPQFLISFYEKMQSDKGSIPDRFSAQQFSDYHSELNMSSLELGDSALYFCASSPPPGLAASYNEQFFGPGTRLTVL.

This chain uses TRBV7-2 with TRBJ2-6, with D perhaps TRBD1 (6 bases). The CDR3 contains 14 residues. Deletions cut 5 bases from V and 3 bases from J, with 8 bases between. The germline V gene encodes CDR1 SGHTA and CDR2 FQGNSA. CDR3 residues: CASSPDSGANVLTF. Written as DNA, the CDR3 is TGTGCCAGCAGCCCGGACAGTGGGGCCAACGTCCTGACTTTC.

The rearrangement links TRBV5-1 to TRBJ2-5; 9 positions match TRBD1. The CDR3 length is 15 residues. Germline-derived CDR1 and CDR2 are SGHRS and YFSETQ. V shed 0 bases and J 2 bases; nucleotides not matched to a gene: 2. The CDR3 here is CASSLGGTGQETQYF. The CDR3 coding sequence is TGCGCCAGCAGCTTGGGGGGGACAGGGCAAGAGACCCAGTACTTC.